This T cell receptor beta chain is from a study of blood T cell repertoires in COVID-19. Whole-study context: T cells, B-cell-depleted T cells, or PBMCs supplied cDNA or gDNA.

The CDR3 consists of 12 residues. Trimming stripped 3 bases from V and 7 bases from J, with 9 bases between. Per the germline V gene, CDR1 is SGHAT and CDR2 is FQNNGV. Per the authors' pipeline: Reference gene primer amplification yielded estimated nucleated cell counts. This table comes from immunoSEQ multiplex PCR, and its TCRdb copy is limited to in-frame clones, with some not included. That table is the source of V, J and clone size, and D and trimming were worked out from the DNA. The profile shows tens of thousands of clones, approximately 79% of them singletons. The chain joins TRBV11-2 to TRBJ1-1; D perhaps matches TRBD1 (5 bases). The sequence was collected from a human donor in a cohort sampled during active COVID-19. The sequenced material came from peripheral blood. This chain's CDR3 is CASSFTQVEAFF. CDR3 bases: TGTGCCAGCAGCTTCACACAGGTTGAAGCTTTCTTT.